The rows below give T cell receptor beta chains drawn from one sample of a study of blood T cell repertoires in COVID-19. Method: immunoSEQ multiplex PCR; TCRdb's copy keeps in-frame clones and lacks some. Among 200,000 to 250,000 clones listed, around nine tenths were seen once. Sequencing used PBMCs or T cells enriched from blood (not recorded which). Receptors were obtained from a woman younger than 45 who had recovered from COVID-19. The CDR3 runs from the conserved cysteine through the conserved F or W. D genes are given only for firm matches.

CDR3 length: 12; J gene: TRBJ1-2; D gene: -; V gene: TRBV30; CDR3 protein: CAWSPQGHGYTF
CDR3 length: 18; J gene: TRBJ1-2; D gene: TRBD1; V gene: TRBV4-3; CDR3 protein: CASSQDGGGQGWPYGYTF
CDR3 length: 12; J gene: TRBJ1-2; D gene: -; V gene: TRBV12-3/TRBV12-4; CDR3 protein: CASSRTSYGYTF
CDR3 length: 13; J gene: TRBJ1-5; D gene: TRBD1; V gene: TRBV5-6; CDR3 protein: CASSDRVGQPQHF
CDR3 length: 14; J gene: TRBJ2-2; D gene: -; V gene: TRBV29-1; CDR3 protein: CSGRGRGKTGELFF
CDR3 length: 11; J gene: TRBJ1-5; D gene: TRBD1; V gene: TRBV10-3; CDR3 protein: CAIRGQGDQHF
CDR3 length: 15; J gene: TRBJ2-7; D gene: -; V gene: TRBV4-3; CDR3 protein: CASSQDLSTVYEQYF
CDR3 length: 13; J gene: TRBJ1-5; D gene: -; V gene: TRBV5-6; CDR3 protein: CASSLAGDQPQHF
CDR3 length: 18; J gene: TRBJ1-2; D gene: -; V gene: TRBV27; CDR3 protein: CASSLKLSSGIRDYGYTF
CDR3 length: 14; J gene: TRBJ1-2; D gene: TRBD1; V gene: TRBV5-1; CDR3 protein: CASSPGQGGYGYTF
CDR3 length: 14; J gene: TRBJ1-3; D gene: -; V gene: TRBV19; CDR3 protein: CARTGFISGNTIYF
CDR3 length: 15; J gene: TRBJ2-7; D gene: -; V gene: TRBV7-9; CDR3 protein: CASSLGGAGAYEQYF
CDR3 length: 14; J gene: TRBJ1-5; D gene: -; V gene: TRBV27; CDR3 protein: CASSSQGSNQPQHF
CDR3 length: 13; J gene: TRBJ1-1; D gene: -; V gene: TRBV27; CDR3 protein: CASSLFVEQEAFF
CDR3 length: 13; J gene: TRBJ1-1; D gene: -; V gene: TRBV13; CDR3 protein: CASSLEAGTEAFF
CDR3 length: 12; J gene: TRBJ2-7; D gene: -; V gene: TRBV29-1; CDR3 protein: CSVGRGAYEQYF
CDR3 length: 16; J gene: TRBJ2-7; D gene: TRBD1; V gene: TRBV24-1; CDR3 protein: CATSDPGTGGRNEQYF
CDR3 length: 16; J gene: TRBJ1-2; D gene: -; V gene: TRBV7-3; CDR3 protein: CASSLYGRPEYYGYTF
CDR3 length: 17; J gene: TRBJ2-1; D gene: TRBD2; V gene: TRBV9; CDR3 protein: CASSVGLREQTRDEQFF
CDR3 length: 19; J gene: TRBJ1-3; D gene: -; V gene: TRBV7-6; CDR3 protein: CASSRRPEPYFSSGNTIYF
CDR3 length: 12; J gene: TRBJ1-1; D gene: TRBD1; V gene: TRBV7-8; CDR3 protein: CASSRGTGGAFF
CDR3 length: 15; J gene: TRBJ2-5; D gene: TRBD2; V gene: TRBV18; CDR3 protein: CASSPRSGTKETQYF
CDR3 length: 13; J gene: TRBJ1-5; D gene: -; V gene: TRBV19; CDR3 protein: CASNLGVGQPQHF
CDR3 length: 15; J gene: TRBJ2-1; D gene: TRBD2; V gene: TRBV4-3; CDR3 protein: CASSLRTSRVSEQFF
CDR3 length: 12; J gene: TRBJ2-5; D gene: -; V gene: TRBV29-1; CDR3 protein: CSVAGGEETQYF
CDR3 length: 16; J gene: TRBJ2-1; D gene: -; V gene: TRBV5-1; CDR3 protein: CASSLPPEALYNEQFF
CDR3 length: 14; J gene: TRBJ2-1; D gene: TRBD2; V gene: TRBV7-3; CDR3 protein: CASSHWTSGSEQFF
CDR3 length: 17; J gene: TRBJ1-2; D gene: -; V gene: TRBV27; CDR3 protein: CASSLSGVSMTNYGYTF